A selection of T cell receptor beta chains follows, all from one sample in a study of T cell responses to AZD1222 COVID-19 vaccine. The assay was immunoSEQ multiplex PCR, and TCRdb's table has in-frame clones only and misses some. The sample holds 90,000 to 150,000 clones; about nine tenths are singletons and the top ten take over 7.5%. The specimen comprised peripheral blood, sampled 28 days after the second AZD1222 dose. The receptors originated from an adult who received the AZD1222 COVID-19 vaccine. Each CDR3 is given without its conserved first and last residue. The order of the fields is J gene, V gene, CDR3 length, clone size, CDR3 protein. Expanded clones get a size class; other rows say once, few or many, or leave the size out.

J: TRBJ1-4
V: TRBV27
length: 12
size: once
CDR3: ASSGQGGVGELF

J: TRBJ2-1
V: TRBV27
length: 12
size: -
CDR3: ASRGQGSYNEQF

J: TRBJ1-2
V: TRBV28
length: 15
size: few
CDR3: ASSFPGQTPPRFGYT

J: TRBJ2-2
V: TRBV5-3
length: 17
size: -
CDR3: ARSCAQDRLGGNTGELF

J: TRBJ1-2
V: TRBV27
length: 12
size: -
CDR3: ASSSRGPLYGYT

J: TRBJ1-2
V: TRBV6-1
length: 12
size: few
CDR3: ASSEGGGDYGYT

J: TRBJ1-2
V: TRBV19
length: 14
size: -
CDR3: ASSPWDKAHNYGYT

J: TRBJ1-5
V: TRBV6-6
length: 13
size: -
CDR3: ASSYSGSGNQPQH

J: TRBJ1-1
V: TRBV2
length: 12
size: -
CDR3: ASSELGGRLEAF

J: TRBJ1-1
V: TRBV29-1
length: 11
size: -
CDR3: SVGGRMNTEAF

J: TRBJ2-7
V: TRBV2
length: 13
size: -
CDR3: ASSEGGVSSYEQY

J: TRBJ1-5
V: TRBV6-6
length: 13
size: -
CDR3: ASSYERVRGQPQH

J: TRBJ1-4
V: TRBV5-1
length: 15
size: -
CDR3: ASSWGDTLRLGEKLF

J: TRBJ2-7
V: TRBV27
length: 12
size: -
CDR3: ASVRLAGVYEQY

J: TRBJ1-1
V: TRBV5-1
length: 12
size: -
CDR3: ASSLTQGATEAF

J: TRBJ1-2
V: TRBV7-9
length: 12
size: -
CDR3: ASSLATMARGYT

J: TRBJ1-5
V: TRBV6-6
length: 12
size: -
CDR3: ASSYQDSNQPQH

J: TRBJ1-5
V: TRBV18
length: 11
size: -
CDR3: ASSPDLNQPQH

J: TRBJ2-2
V: TRBV7-2
length: 15
size: -
CDR3: ASSPPGGGRNTGELF

J: TRBJ1-2
V: TRBV18
length: 14
size: -
CDR3: ASSPQPRQDNYGYT

J: TRBJ1-2
V: TRBV19
length: 11
size: -
CDR3: ASSLTANYGYT

J: TRBJ1-2
V: TRBV6-5
length: 11
size: -
CDR3: ASSYGPGGGYT

J: TRBJ1-5
V: TRBV12-3/TRBV12-4
length: 11
size: few
CDR3: ASRISANQPQH

J: TRBJ1-2
V: TRBV11-2
length: 12
size: once
CDR3: ASSLGQGKSGYT

J: TRBJ1-4
V: TRBV5-4
length: 14
size: few
CDR3: ASSLGTGGSNEKLF

J: TRBJ1-4
V: TRBV18
length: 15
size: -
CDR3: ASSRSLDSATNEKLF

J: TRBJ2-1
V: TRBV3-1/TRBV3-2
length: 12
size: -
CDR3: ASSQGTGYNEQF

J: TRBJ2-3
V: TRBV9
length: 13
size: -
CDR3: ASSVAGDDTDTQY

J: TRBJ2-7
V: TRBV11-1
length: 9
size: -
CDR3: ASSLHYEQY

J: TRBJ2-2
V: TRBV25-1
length: 13
size: -
CDR3: ASSYYEGFGGELF

J: TRBJ1-2
V: TRBV2
length: 11
size: once
CDR3: ASSGDPGEGYT

J: TRBJ2-1
V: TRBV18
length: 11
size: -
CDR3: ASSPRVYNEQF

J: TRBJ1-5
V: TRBV28
length: 15
size: -
CDR3: ASRGTGIAFSNQPQH

J: TRBJ1-4
V: TRBV4-1
length: 10
size: once
CDR3: ASSQEGRRLF

J: TRBJ1-4
V: TRBV14
length: 16
size: -
CDR3: ASSQSPGLTFSNEKLF

J: TRBJ2-7
V: TRBV5-1
length: 12
size: -
CDR3: ASSSAGPGDEQY

J: TRBJ1-1
V: TRBV18
length: 13
size: -
CDR3: ASSPLAAQNTEAF

J: TRBJ2-7
V: TRBV19
length: 12
size: -
CDR3: ASSRPGSNYEQY

J: TRBJ1-4
V: TRBV18
length: 14
size: -
CDR3: ASSRRQGATNEKLF

J: TRBJ2-7
V: TRBV5-1
length: 12
size: once
CDR3: ASSSEGGPDEQY